This T cell receptor beta chain was captured in a study of OX40 agonist ivuxolimab in advanced cancers. At the level of the study: The dose-escalation cohort was over 65% male, with a mean age of around 60 years, ranging roughly 23 to 85.

Sequencing was performed with immunoSEQ multiplex PCR; in TCRdb, only in-frame clones are kept and a portion is missing. Altogether 77,000 or so clones are present, approximately 87% being singletons, with the ten largest covering approximately 0.54%. Germline CDR1 reads SGHAT; CDR2 reads FQNNGV. The CDR3 runs to 16 residues. V was pared by 1 base and J by 1 base, with 11 bases between. The receptor was isolated from an adult with an advanced solid tumor such as melanoma, head and neck, liver or kidney cancer. The specimen was CD4+ or CD8+ T cells sorted from blood, collected in a trial of the OX40 agonist ivuxolimab. The V gene is TRBV11-2, the J gene TRBJ1-5; D gene uncertain. The CDR3 region has the DNA TGTGCCAGCAGCTTAGGTCCGGGGATCAGCAATCAGCCCCAGCATTTT. Protein: CASSLGPGISNQPQHF.